Listed below are T cell receptor beta chains from one sample, sequenced in a study of cytomegalovirus exposure and HLA in healthy donors. The assay was immunoSEQ multiplex PCR, and TCRdb's table has in-frame clones only and misses some. Here the sample spans 100,000 to 120,000 clones, roughly nine tenths being singletons. The sequencing sample was made of PBMCs. The receptors derive from a woman in her late teens or twenties in good health and CMV-seropositive. The CDR3 runs from the conserved cysteine through the conserved F or W. Fields, in order: J gene, V gene, CDR3 protein.

j_gene: TRBJ2-3; v_gene: TRBV11-3; CDR3aa: CASSSFEGDSDTQYF
j_gene: TRBJ2-2; v_gene: TRBV7-7; CDR3aa: CASSLEGFTGELFF
j_gene: TRBJ1-4; v_gene: TRBV6-1; CDR3aa: CASSEMFIGGARTNEKLFF
j_gene: TRBJ2-2; v_gene: TRBV5-6; CDR3aa: CASSLISRRQINTGELFF
j_gene: TRBJ2-7; v_gene: TRBV7-8; CDR3aa: CASSGGDDFSYEQYF
j_gene: TRBJ1-2; v_gene: TRBV19; CDR3aa: CASRFGGSYGYTF
j_gene: TRBJ2-7; v_gene: TRBV28; CDR3aa: CASTPNRISYEQYF
j_gene: TRBJ2-2; v_gene: TRBV5-4; CDR3aa: CASSTDRANTGELFF
j_gene: TRBJ2-5; v_gene: TRBV5-1; CDR3aa: CASSLAQGGGTQYF
j_gene: TRBJ2-5; v_gene: TRBV25-1; CDR3aa: CASSEWGDRISLGETQYF
j_gene: TRBJ2-1; v_gene: TRBV6-1; CDR3aa: CASSEVDLGAQQFF
j_gene: TRBJ2-3; v_gene: TRBV2; CDR3aa: CASRVTSGGPDTQYF
j_gene: TRBJ1-1; v_gene: TRBV11-2; CDR3aa: CASSPNTEAFF
j_gene: TRBJ1-2; v_gene: TRBV12-5; CDR3aa: CASGGMDRATNYGYTF
j_gene: TRBJ1-1; v_gene: TRBV5-1; CDR3aa: CASSSGIPEAFF
j_gene: TRBJ2-7; v_gene: TRBV6-6; CDR3aa: CASSYGQVEQYF
j_gene: TRBJ2-2; v_gene: TRBV5-1; CDR3aa: CASSNGGNTGELFF
j_gene: TRBJ2-7; v_gene: TRBV9; CDR3aa: CASSATSGTGAYEQYF
j_gene: TRBJ1-2; v_gene: TRBV2; CDR3aa: CASSETHSYGYTF
j_gene: TRBJ2-7; v_gene: TRBV6-5; CDR3aa: CASSYFRGFGNEQYF
j_gene: TRBJ1-2; v_gene: TRBV9; CDR3aa: CASSGDGDRGLYGYTF
j_gene: TRBJ2-5; v_gene: TRBV11-2; CDR3aa: CASSRYFLAGGGETQYF
j_gene: TRBJ2-1; v_gene: TRBV14; CDR3aa: CASSQDLRTSGISYNEQFF
j_gene: TRBJ2-5; v_gene: TRBV12-5; CDR3aa: CASGSGVREETQYF
j_gene: TRBJ1-1; v_gene: TRBV2; CDR3aa: CASVQGNAEAFF
j_gene: TRBJ2-3; v_gene: TRBV15; CDR3aa: CATSRDWRAGGDTDTQYF
j_gene: TRBJ1-5; v_gene: TRBV19; CDR3aa: CASTPLTGGNQPQHF
j_gene: TRBJ1-1; v_gene: TRBV6-5; CDR3aa: CASSYSIGVAAFF
j_gene: TRBJ2-2; v_gene: TRBV10-3; CDR3aa: CAISESEGKTGELFF
j_gene: TRBJ2-7; v_gene: TRBV7-9; CDR3aa: CASSLGTGIYEQYF
j_gene: TRBJ1-1; v_gene: TRBV2; CDR3aa: CATRQGAVNTEAFF
j_gene: TRBJ1-5; v_gene: TRBV28; CDR3aa: CASSLSIRSQPQHF
j_gene: TRBJ2-3; v_gene: TRBV7-3; CDR3aa: CASSSSGADTQYF
j_gene: TRBJ1-2; v_gene: TRBV28; CDR3aa: CASNLRRVDYGYTF
j_gene: TRBJ2-3; v_gene: TRBV11-3; CDR3aa: CASSLRAADTQYF
j_gene: TRBJ2-5; v_gene: TRBV5-4; CDR3aa: CASSLGDRGRETQYF
j_gene: TRBJ1-6; v_gene: TRBV7-3; CDR3aa: CASSPQGGAPLHF
j_gene: TRBJ2-7; v_gene: TRBV12-5; CDR3aa: CASGLLQEAEQYF
j_gene: TRBJ2-3; v_gene: TRBV9; CDR3aa: CASSVNEGQITDTQYF
j_gene: TRBJ2-5; v_gene: TRBV5-1; CDR3aa: CASSLWSGQETQYF
j_gene: TRBJ2-2; v_gene: TRBV19; CDR3aa: CASSTDTRNTGELFF
j_gene: TRBJ1-6; v_gene: TRBV5-1; CDR3aa: CASSLDRFSPLHF
j_gene: TRBJ2-2; v_gene: TRBV30; CDR3aa: CAGGSGRFYTGELFF
j_gene: TRBJ2-7; v_gene: TRBV7-9; CDR3aa: CASSLGGGLEQYF
j_gene: TRBJ1-1; v_gene: TRBV4-1; CDR3aa: CASSRNTGTLRITSGTEAFF
j_gene: TRBJ2-5; v_gene: TRBV7-7; CDR3aa: CASSLGGQQETQYF
j_gene: TRBJ2-1; v_gene: TRBV5-1; CDR3aa: CASSRGRDNGYEQFF
j_gene: TRBJ2-3; v_gene: TRBV7-9; CDR3aa: CASSPRGLAGQDTQYF